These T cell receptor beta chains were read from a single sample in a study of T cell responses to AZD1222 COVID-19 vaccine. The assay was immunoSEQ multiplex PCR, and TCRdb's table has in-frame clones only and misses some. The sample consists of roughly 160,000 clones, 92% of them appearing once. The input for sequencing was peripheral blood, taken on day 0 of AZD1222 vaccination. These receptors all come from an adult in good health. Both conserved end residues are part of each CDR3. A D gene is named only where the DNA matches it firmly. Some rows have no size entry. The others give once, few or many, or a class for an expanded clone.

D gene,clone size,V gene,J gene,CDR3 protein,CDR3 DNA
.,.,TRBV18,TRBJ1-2,CASSLTGTAKAGGYTF,TGTGCCAGCTCACTAACTGGCACGGCCAAAGCGGGGGGCTACACCTTC
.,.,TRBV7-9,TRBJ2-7,CASRGRDIYEQYF,TGTGCCAGCAGGGGCCGGGACATCTACGAGCAGTACTTC
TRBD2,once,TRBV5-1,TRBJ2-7,CASSLARQREGSYEQYF,TGCGCCAGCAGCTTGGCCCGTCAGCGGGAGGGCTCCTACGAGCAGTACTTC
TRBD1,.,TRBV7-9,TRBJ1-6,CASRHPPGTDNSPLHF,TGTGCCAGCAGACATCCCCCCGGGACAGATAATTCACCCCTCCACTTT
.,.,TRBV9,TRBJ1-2,CASSVDTNYGYTF,TGTGCCAGCAGCGTAGACACTAACTATGGCTACACCTTC
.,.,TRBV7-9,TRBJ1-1,CASSLGGYVDTEAFF,TGTGCCAGCAGCTTAGGGGGTTACGTGGACACTGAAGCTTTCTTT
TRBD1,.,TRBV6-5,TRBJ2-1,CASSQQGASEQFF,TGTGCCAGCAGTCAACAGGGGGCGAGTGAGCAGTTCTTC
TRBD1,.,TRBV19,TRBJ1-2,CASSTASTGVGGYTF,TGTGCCAGTAGTACTGCCTCGACAGGGGTCGGGGGCTACACCTTC
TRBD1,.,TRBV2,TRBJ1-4,CATNGYGTGIYEKLFF,TGTGCCACCAATGGGTATGGGACAGGGATTTACGAAAAACTGTTTTTT
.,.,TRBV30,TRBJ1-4,CAYGQGPTGLFF,TGTGCCTACGGGCAGGGGCCTACTGGGCTGTTTTTT
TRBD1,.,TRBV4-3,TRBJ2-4,CASSQRPGTGLAKNIQYF,TGCGCCAGCAGCCAACGTCCGGGGACAGGGCTAGCCAAAAACATTCAGTACTTC
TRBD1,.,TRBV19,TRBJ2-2,CASSMGQDTGELFF,TGTGCCAGTAGTATGGGACAGGACACCGGGGAGCTGTTTTTT
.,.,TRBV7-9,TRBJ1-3,CASSLRGSGNTIYF,TGTGCCAGCAGCTTAAGAGGGTCTGGAAACACCATATATTTT
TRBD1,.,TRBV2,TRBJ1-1,CASRLQGAVRNTEAFF,TGTGCCAGCAGGTTACAGGGGGCGGTTAGGAACACTGAAGCTTTCTTT
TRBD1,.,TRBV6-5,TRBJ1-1,CASNRGITEAFF,TGTGCCAGCAACAGGGGGATCACTGAAGCTTTCTTT
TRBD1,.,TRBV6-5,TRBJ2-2,CASSRDRGPTGELFF,TGTGCCAGCAGCAGGGACAGGGGGCCCACCGGGGAGCTGTTTTTT
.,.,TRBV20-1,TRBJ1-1,CSAYRAAEAFF,TGCAGTGCATATAGGGCCGCTGAAGCTTTCTTT
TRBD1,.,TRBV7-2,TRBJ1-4,CASSLTHQGVANEKLFF,TGTGCCAGCAGCTTAACCCACCAGGGGGTAGCTAATGAAAAACTGTTTTTT
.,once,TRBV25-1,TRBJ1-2,CASSEDSFFSRGYTF,TGTGCCAGCAGTGAAGACAGTTTTTTTTCGAGAGGCTACACCTTC
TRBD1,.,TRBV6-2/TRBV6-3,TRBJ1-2,CASSAGARTGSSSGYTF,TGTGCCAGCAGCGCAGGCGCCCGGACAGGGTCTTCGTCTGGCTACACCTTC
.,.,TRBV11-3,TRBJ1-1,CASSRRPHTEAFF,TGTGCCAGCAGTCGGAGACCCCACACTGAAGCTTTCTTT
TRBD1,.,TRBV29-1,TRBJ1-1,CIVTGLNTEAFF,TGCATCGTGACAGGGTTGAACACTGAAGCTTTCTTT
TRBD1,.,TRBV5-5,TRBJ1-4,CASSFDRGVLTNEKLFF,TGTGCCAGCAGCTTCGACAGGGGGGTGTTGACTAATGAAAAACTGTTTTTT
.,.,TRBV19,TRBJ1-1,CASSKGTLRATEAFF,TGTGCCAGTAGTAAAGGGACATTACGGGCCACTGAAGCTTTCTTT
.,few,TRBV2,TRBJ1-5,CASNRPNQPQHF,TGTGCCAGCAATCGACCGAATCAGCCCCAGCATTTT
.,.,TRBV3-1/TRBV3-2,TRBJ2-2,CASSQDNTGELFF,TGTGCCAGCAGCCAAGATAACACCGGGGAGCTGTTTTTT
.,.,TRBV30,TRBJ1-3,CAWSLTGAGNTIYF,TGTGCCTGGAGCCTAACAGGTGCTGGAAACACCATATATTTT
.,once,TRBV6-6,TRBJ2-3,CASSYGQGGTDTQYF,TGTGCCAGCAGTTACGGGCAGGGGGGGACAGATACGCAGTATTTT
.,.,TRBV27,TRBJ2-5,CASSSSGQETQYF,TGTGCCAGCAGTAGTAGCGGCCAAGAGACCCAGTACTTC
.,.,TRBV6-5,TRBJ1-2,CASRRQHGDYGYTF,TGTGCCAGCAGAAGACAACATGGAGACTATGGCTACACCTTC
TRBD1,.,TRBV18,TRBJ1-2,CASSAGQEGYTF,TGTGCCAGCTCAGCAGGACAGGAAGGCTACACCTTC
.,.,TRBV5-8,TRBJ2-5,CASSLFTAVGETQYF,TGTGCCAGCAGCTTGTTCACCGCCGTCGGGGAGACCCAGTACTTC
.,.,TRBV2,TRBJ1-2,CASTQGGFGGYTF,TGTGCCAGCACACAAGGGGGGTTTGGCGGCTACACCTTC
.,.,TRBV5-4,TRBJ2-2,CASSPPTGELFF,TGTGCCAGCAGCCCCCCGACCGGGGAGCTGTTTTTT
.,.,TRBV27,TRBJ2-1,CASSLSGTRTLNEQFF,TGTGCCAGCAGTTTATCGGGGACACGGACCTTGAATGAGCAGTTCTTC
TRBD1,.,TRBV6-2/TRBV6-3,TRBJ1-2,CASSSPGQLYYGYTF,TGTGCCAGCAGTTCACCGGGACAGTTATACTATGGCTACACCTTC